This T cell receptor (beta chain) was profiled in a study of radiotherapy plus CTLA-4 blockade in lung cancer. The V gene's germline CDR1 is LNHNV and CDR2 YYDKDF (reference sequence). The CDR3 is 15 residues long. The V and J ends lost 0 bases and 2 bases respectively, with 9 bases between them. Some clones are missing from TCRdb's copy, which holds only in-frame ones; the method was immunoSEQ multiplex PCR. The table has more than 90,000 clones, about 77% seen once. This clone was detected a few times. Other DNA variants within this sample encode the same CDR3. Source: peripheral blood, taken from a patient treated with radiotherapy plus ipilimumab. This clonotype was sampled from a human donor with non-small cell lung cancer who had a partial response to radiotherapy plus ipilimumab. J is TRBJ2-3 and V is TRBV15; D unresolved. The CDR3 region is CATSRESDNTDTQYF. DNA of the CDR3: TGTGCCACCAGCAGAGAAAGTGACAACACAGATACGCAGTATTTT.